These T cell receptor beta chains were read from a single sample in a study of CD8 T cells in Susac syndrome. TCRdb reprocessed the immunoSEQ multiplex PCR reads via MiXCR and lists one record per CDR3 protein. Of 75,000 to 95,000 distinct CDR3 sequences detected, about 91% appear once; the ten largest clones hold 0.5%. The material sequenced was CD8+ T cells from PBMCs. The receptor set was obtained from a human donor with multiple sclerosis. Both conserved end residues are part of each CDR3. A D gene is named only where the DNA matches it firmly. Size values are once, few and many counts, or a class for expanded clones, and some rows have none.

TRBV28	TRBD2	TRBJ2-3	18	.	CASSSPELAGQNTDTQYF	TGTGCCAGCAGTTCCCCCGAACTAGCGGGGCAAAACACAGATACGCAGTATTTT
TRBV4-3	.	TRBJ1-2	15	few	CASSQDPQPVYGYTF	TGCGCCAGCAGCCAAGATCCCCAACCGGTCTATGGCTACACCTTC
TRBV5-4	TRBD1	TRBJ2-7	13	.	CASSFTGVQEQYF	TGTGCCAGCAGCTTCACAGGGGTTCAGGAGCAGTACTTC
TRBV11-3	.	TRBJ2-1	14	once	CASSLVGSNNEQFF	TGTGCCAGCAGCTTAGTTGGGTCCAACAATGAGCAGTTCTTC
TRBV20-1	.	TRBJ2-5	18	.	CSARAYPPGRGYQETQYF	TGCAGTGCTAGAGCATACCCCCCAGGAAGGGGCTACCAAGAGACCCAGTACTTC
TRBV11-2	.	TRBJ1-5	15	.	CASSLTGAINQPQHF	TGTGCCAGCAGCTTAACGGGGGCGATAAATCAGCCCCAGCATTTT
TRBV10-2	TRBD1	TRBJ1-6	13	.	CASNSGGDSPLHF	TGCGCCAGCAATTCAGGGGGGGATTCACCCCTCCACTTT
TRBV6-5	.	TRBJ2-2	17	.	CASSYSRWGQNTGELFF	TGTGCCAGCAGTTACTCGCGTTGGGGCCAGAATACCGGGGAGCTGTTTTTT
TRBV2	.	TRBJ2-5	13	.	CASSEGPLETQYF	TGTGCCAGCAGTGAGGGGCCACTGGAGACCCAGTACTTC
TRBV9	.	TRBJ1-1	14	.	CASSEGHSNTEAFF	TGTGCCAGCAGCGAGGGACACTCGAACACTGAAGCTTTCTTT
TRBV7-8	.	TRBJ1-5	15	.	CASSRDSPRDQPQHF	TGTGCCAGCAGCCGGGACTCTCCGCGGGATCAGCCCCAGCATTTT
TRBV19	.	TRBJ2-5	15	.	CASRPGEALKETQYF	TGTGCCAGTAGGCCGGGGGAGGCCCTCAAAGAGACCCAGTACTTC
TRBV6-5	TRBD2	TRBJ2-1	17	.	CASSYSTPGGGYNEQFF	TGTGCCAGCAGTTACTCGACACCGGGAGGGGGCTACAATGAGCAGTTCTTC
TRBV27	TRBD2	TRBJ2-1	16	once	CASSLTGRSSYNEQFF	TGTGCCAGCAGTCTTACCGGGAGGTCCTCCTACAATGAGCAGTTCTTC
TRBV10-2	TRBD1	TRBJ2-1	16	.	CASSEDRVIPYNEQFF	TGCGCCAGCAGTGAGGACAGGGTTATCCCCTACAATGAGCAGTTCTTC
TRBV7-9	.	TRBJ1-3	14	.	CAILDSRSGNTIYF	TGTGCCATCTTGGACAGCCGCTCTGGAAACACCATATATTTT
TRBV19	.	TRBJ2-1	15	few	CASSRSGSSYNEQFF	TGTGCCAGTAGTCGTAGCGGTAGCTCCTACAATGAGCAGTTCTTC
TRBV30	.	TRBJ2-2	14	once	CAWSVLSNTGELFF	TGTGCCTGGAGTGTATTGTCGAACACCGGGGAGCTGTTTTTT
TRBV6-2/TRBV6-3	.	TRBJ2-7	12	.	CASSGFDYEQYF	TGTGCCAGCAGTGGCTTTGACTACGAGCAGTACTTC
TRBV19	.	TRBJ2-1	12	.	CASSHWGNEQFF	TGTGCCAGTAGCCACTGGGGCAATGAGCAGTTCTTC
TRBV7-3	.	TRBJ1-1	13	few	CASSLGMNTEAFF	TGTGCCAGCAGCTTAGGCATGAACACTGAAGCTTTCTTT
TRBV2	.	TRBJ1-1	13	.	CASSEVLNTEAFF	TGTGCCAGCAGTGAGGTGTTGAACACTGAAGCTTTCTTT
TRBV5-6	.	TRBJ1-4	15	once	CASSLNLQGGEKLFF	TGTGCCAGCAGCTTGAACCTACAGGGAGGGGAAAAACTGTTTTTT
TRBV27	.	TRBJ2-3	13	.	CASRGSEADTQYF	TGTGCCAGCAGAGGTTCGGAGGCAGATACGCAGTATTTT
TRBV27	TRBD1	TRBJ2-1	14	.	CASSPRTGYNEQFF	TGTGCCAGCAGTCCAAGGACAGGGTACAATGAGCAGTTCTTC
TRBV29-1	.	TRBJ2-1	13	once	CSVAGRGEGEQFF	TGCAGCGTTGCGGGAAGGGGCGAGGGTGAGCAGTTCTTC
TRBV2	TRBD1	TRBJ1-1	13	once	CAGGEGGWTEAFF	TGTGCCGGGGGGGAAGGGGGCTGGACTGAAGCTTTCTTT
TRBV24-1	.	TRBJ2-3	14	.	CATSENSNTDTQYF	TGTGCCACCAGTGAGAACAGTAACACAGATACGCAGTATTTT
TRBV11-2	.	TRBJ2-7	20	.	CASSLPIGARRGLISYEQYF	TGTGCCAGCAGCTTACCCATTGGGGCCCGTAGGGGGTTAATCTCCTACGAGCAGTACTTC
TRBV20-1	.	TRBJ1-2	14	.	CSARVGTSNYGYTF	TGCAGTGCTAGAGTGGGGACAAGTAACTATGGCTACACCTTC
TRBV6-5	.	TRBJ1-2	15	.	CASSYAGGSNYGYTF	TGTGCCAGCAGTTACGCGGGGGGGTCTAACTATGGCTACACCTTC
TRBV5-4	TRBD1	TRBJ2-4	13	.	CASSPQTGYIQYF	TGTGCCAGCAGCCCACAGACAGGGTACATTCAGTACTTC
TRBV7-3	TRBD1	TRBJ1-1	15	.	CASSLTGMVSTEAFF	TGTGCCAGCAGCTTGACAGGGATGGTGAGCACTGAAGCTTTCTTT
TRBV5-6	.	TRBJ1-2	14	.	CASSLSGTRDGYTF	TGTGCCAGCAGCTTGTCCGGGACGAGAGATGGCTACACCTTC
TRBV12-5	.	TRBJ2-3	13	.	CASGLIAGDTQYF	TGTGCTAGTGGTTTGATTGCGGGGGATACGCAGTATTTT
TRBV27	TRBD2	TRBJ2-5	15	.	CASSLLAGIQETQYF	TGTGCCAGCAGTTTACTAGCGGGGATCCAAGAGACCCAGTACTTC
TRBV27	.	TRBJ2-7	13	.	CASAAASAYEQYF	TGTGCCAGCGCTGCGGCTAGCGCCTACGAGCAGTACTTC
TRBV12-3/TRBV12-4	.	TRBJ1-1	15	.	CASSSPDSMNTEAFF	TGTGCCAGCAGTTCACCGGACAGCATGAACACTGAAGCTTTCTTT
TRBV13	.	TRBJ1-1	12	.	CASRGLATEAFF	TGTGCCAGCAGGGGGTTGGCCACTGAAGCTTTCTTT
TRBV7-3	.	TRBJ2-1	16	.	CASSPRGGGSYNEQFF	TGTGCCAGCAGCCCACGGGGCGGAGGCTCCTACAATGAGCAGTTCTTC
TRBV12-3/TRBV12-4	.	TRBJ2-7	14	.	CASSLSRAPYEQYF	TGTGCCAGCAGTTTATCCAGGGCCCCCTACGAGCAGTACTTC
TRBV30	TRBD1	TRBJ2-2	13	.	CAWSHTGGGELFF	TGTGCCTGGAGCCACACAGGGGGCGGGGAGCTGTTTTTT
TRBV9	.	TRBJ2-3	18	.	CASSDSTWVWTSTDTQYF	TGTGCCAGCAGCGACTCCACATGGGTTTGGACTAGCACAGATACGCAGTATTTT
TRBV27	TRBD2	TRBJ2-3	17	.	CASSLGGWTSGRDTQYF	TGTGCCAGCAGCCTCGGTGGTTGGACTAGCGGGAGGGATACGCAGTATTTT
TRBV7-6	.	TRBJ1-1	13	.	CASTDTNQAESFF	TGTGCCAGCACCGATACCAACCAGGCTGAATCTTTCTTT
TRBV28	.	TRBJ1-2	14	.	CASTLLGGQYGYTF	TGTGCCAGCACCTTACTCGGGGGGCAATATGGCTACACCTTC
TRBV28	TRBD1	TRBJ2-7	15	.	CASVYTGTGIYEQYF	TGTGCCAGCGTATACACCGGGACAGGGATCTACGAGCAGTACTTC
TRBV28	.	TRBJ2-5	14	.	CASSLSPQLETQYF	TGTGCCAGCAGTTTATCCCCGCAGCTAGAGACCCAGTACTTC
TRBV11-2	.	TRBJ2-1	12	.	CASSFQGGGQFF	TGTGCCAGCAGCTTCCAGGGGGGAGGGCAGTTCTTC
TRBV12-3/TRBV12-4	.	TRBJ2-7	12	few	CASRVGGTTQYF	TGTGCCAGCAGGGTCGGAGGGACGACGCAGTACTTC
TRBV20-1	.	TRBJ2-7	15	.	CSASHPTGRAYEQYF	TGCAGTGCTAGCCATCCGACAGGCCGTGCCTACGAGCAGTACTTC
TRBV27	TRBD1	TRBJ2-7	13	.	CASSLTGDDEQYF	TGTGCCAGCAGTTTGACAGGGGATGACGAGCAGTACTTC
TRBV2	.	TRBJ1-2	11	.	CASRGADGYTF	TGTGCCAGCAGGGGGGCCGATGGCTACACCTTC
TRBV28	TRBD2	TRBJ2-7	14	.	CASSWDRGGREQYF	TGTGCCAGCAGTTGGGACCGGGGGGGACGCGAGCAGTACTTC
TRBV11-2	TRBD1	TRBJ2-7	15	.	CASSLERTGHHEQYF	TGTGCCAGCAGCTTAGAGAGGACAGGGCACCACGAGCAGTACTTC
TRBV19	TRBD2	TRBJ2-7	15	.	CASSLTSAGSYEQYF	TGTGCCAGTAGTCTGACTAGCGCCGGCTCCTACGAGCAGTACTTC
TRBV12-3/TRBV12-4	.	TRBJ2-2	12	.	CASRPFPGELFF	TGTGCCAGCAGACCTTTCCCCGGGGAGCTGTTTTTT
TRBV7-9	.	TRBJ1-4	15	.	CASSLLWSGNEKLFF	TGTGCCAGCAGCCTGCTTTGGTCAGGGAATGAAAAACTGTTTTTT
TRBV5-6	.	TRBJ2-1	15	.	CASTAWVLIASEQFF	TGTGCCAGCACCGCTTGGGTCCTCATAGCGAGTGAGCAGTTCTTC